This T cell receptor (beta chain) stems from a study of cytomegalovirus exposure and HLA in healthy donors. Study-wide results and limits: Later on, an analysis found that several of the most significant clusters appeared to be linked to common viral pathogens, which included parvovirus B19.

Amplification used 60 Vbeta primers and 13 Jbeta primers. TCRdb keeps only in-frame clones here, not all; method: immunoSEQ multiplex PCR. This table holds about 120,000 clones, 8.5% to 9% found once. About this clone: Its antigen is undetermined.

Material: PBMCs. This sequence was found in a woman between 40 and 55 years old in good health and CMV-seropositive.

CDR3: CASSEWQGGNQPQHF. The CDR3 nucleotides read TGTGCCAGCAGTGAGTGGCAGGGTGGCAATCAGCCCCAGCATTTT. This sequence joins TRBV6-1 and TRBJ1-5; D possibly corresponds to TRBD1 (5 bases). CDR3 length equals 15 residues. Trimming left V 3 bases short and J 2 bases short, with 11 bases between. CDR1 is MNHNS, CDR2 SASEGT, per germline.